These T cell receptor beta chains were read from a single sample in a study of CD8+ T cells in alopecia areata. Method: immunoSEQ multiplex PCR; TCRdb's copy keeps in-frame clones and lacks some. The sample holds about 190,000 clones, 45% to 65% seen once. Source: CD4+ T cells sorted from blood, taken at week 4, from a patient treated with tofacitinib. The receptors here all came from a human donor with alopecia areata. The CDR3 runs from the conserved cysteine through the conserved F or W. Each record gives: D gene, clone size, V gene, J gene, CDR3 DNA, CDR3 protein. A D gene is named only where the DNA matches it firmly. A row's size may be missing; if present it is once, few, many or a size class.

TRBD1,-,TRBV2,TRBJ2-3,TGTGCCAGCAGGGAAGGACAGGGGGTCACAGATACGCAGTATTTT,CASREGQGVTDTQYF
-,few,TRBV6-5,TRBJ2-5,TGTGCCAGCAGCCCCGGGAGAGGCTGGGGAGAGACCCAGTACTTC,CASSPGRGWGETQYF
-,-,TRBV5-1,TRBJ2-2,TGCGCCAGCAGCTTGGCCCAGCGGTCGAACACCGGGGAGCTGTTTTTT,CASSLAQRSNTGELFF
TRBD2,many,TRBV7-8,TRBJ2-2,TGTGCCAGCAGCTCTAGCGGGAGTGGGTCCGGGGAGCTGTTTTTT,CASSSSGSGSGELFF
TRBD1,-,TRBV15,TRBJ2-7,TGTGCCACCAGCAGAGATCGACAGGGTGCCTCCTACGAGCAGTACTTC,CATSRDRQGASYEQYF
TRBD1,-,TRBV30,TRBJ1-2,TGTGCCTGGAGCTTCGGACAGGGCTATGGCTACACCTTC,CAWSFGQGYGYTF
-,few,TRBV7-9,TRBJ2-1,TGTGCCAGCAGCCTTCGCTCGGAGCAGTTCTTC,CASSLRSEQFF
-,-,TRBV9,TRBJ2-1,TGTGCCAGCAGCGTAGACTTAGGGTGGTATGAGCAGTTCTTC,CASSVDLGWYEQFF
-,-,TRBV30,TRBJ1-2,TGTGCCTGGAGTGGGGCCGGCCGCGGGCATGGCTACACCTTC,CAWSGAGRGHGYTF
TRBD2,once,TRBV4-2,TRBJ2-7,TGTGCCAGCAGCCAAGATGCTGCAGGGACTAGCGGGAGCTCCTACGAGCAGTACTTC,CASSQDAAGTSGSSYEQYF
-,-,TRBV5-8,TRBJ2-4,TGTGCCAGCAGCCTTCCGGGGAGTTTAGCCAAAAACATTCAGTACTTC,CASSLPGSLAKNIQYF
TRBD1,-,TRBV11-2,TRBJ2-7,TGTGCCAATTCCGGGACAGCATCCTCGGAGCAGTACTTC,CANSGTASSEQYF
-,-,TRBV7-8,TRBJ2-4,TGTGCCAGCAGCCGGGTGCAAAACATTCAGTACTTC,CASSRVQNIQYF
TRBD1,-,TRBV27,TRBJ1-1,TGTGCCAGCAGTTCACGCATAGGGCGGGACAGGGGTGCTGAAGCTTTCTTT,CASSSRIGRDRGAEAFF
-,-,TRBV20-1,TRBJ2-3,TGCAGTGCTGGACGCACAGATACGCAGTATTTT,CSAGRTDTQYF
-,-,TRBV30,TRBJ2-7,TGTGCCTGGAGTGCGGGCAGGGGAAGATACGAGCAGTACTTC,CAWSAGRGRYEQYF
-,-,TRBV5-1,TRBJ2-3,TGCGCCAGCAGCTTAGGGGCAGGGAGCACAGATACGCAGTATTTT,CASSLGAGSTDTQYF
-,-,TRBV30,TRBJ2-1,TGTGCCTGGAGTGCGGGGAAGTTTTTCCGGGAGAACAATGAGCAGTTCTTC,CAWSAGKFFRENNEQFF
-,-,TRBV20-1,TRBJ2-1,TGCAGTGCTAGATCCCAAGAGCAGTTCTTC,CSARSQEQFF
-,-,TRBV30,TRBJ2-5,TGTGCCTGGACAATAAGCCAGACCCAGTACTTC,CAWTISQTQYF
-,few,TRBV29-1,TRBJ1-1,TGCAGCGTTGACGCTAGGGGGACCAATGGGCGAGCTTTCTTT,CSVDARGTNGRAFF
TRBD2,-,TRBV9,TRBJ2-1,TGTGCCAGCAGCGCGACGACCGGGAGGAATGGCGAGCAGTTCTTC,CASSATTGRNGEQFF
-,-,TRBV30,TRBJ1-2,TGTGCCTGGACAGAAGGGGAGGACTATGGCTACACCTTC,CAWTEGEDYGYTF
-,-,TRBV25-1,TRBJ2-5,TGTGCCAGCAGTGCTTCCCAAGAGACCCAGTACTTC,CASSASQETQYF
TRBD1,-,TRBV9,TRBJ2-1,TGTGCCAGCAGCGCCAGGGGGCAAACGAATGAGCAGTTCTTC,CASSARGQTNEQFF
TRBD2,once,TRBV28,TRBJ2-4,TGTGCCAGCAGTTTGGGAGGGGTGTCCAAAAACATTCAGTACTTC,CASSLGGVSKNIQYF
-,-,TRBV5-6,TRBJ2-1,TGTGCCAGCATCCCACACCCCAGGGCAAATGAGCAGTTCTTC,CASIPHPRANEQFF
-,-,TRBV5-1,TRBJ2-6,TGCGCCAGCAGCAGGACAGCTGGGGCCAACGTCCTGACTTTC,CASSRTAGANVLTF